The 28 T cell receptor beta chains in this list originate from one sample, sequenced in a study of shared clonotypes between healthy human individuals (dated by TCRdb to the early 2020s). For the CD8 naive samples, CD45RO-negative cells were positively selected for CCR7, yielding a CD45RA+CCR7+ population from which TemRA cells were excluded. The library was generated by the immunoSEQ multiplex PCR assay. The source is immuneACCESS, and TCRdb retained only in-frame sequences with V and J called. Part of the clones is not carried over; for the studies checked, unresolved V genes explain less than half of this, and the remainder is unexplained. The table for this sample lists around 2,100,000 clones; about 94% of them were counted only once. The ten largest clones add up to under 1.5% of the sample. The specimen was naive CD8+ T cells sorted from blood. In light of the paper, this sample's cell subset or site label describes: CD45RA+CCR7+. Receptors were obtained from a man aged 18 to 29 in good health.

A remark on this clone: The sample carries other DNA sequences with the same CDR3. The rearrangement uses TRBV6-5 and TRBJ2-1; D possibly matches TRBD1 or TRBD2 (6 bases each). The germline V and J ends were trimmed by 0 bases and 8 bases, with 14 bases remaining between them. This CDR3 has 15 residues. Germline V gene data show CDR1 as MNHEY and CDR2 as SVGAGI. CDR3 residues: CASSYSGTGADEQFF. In DNA, the CDR3 is TGTGCCAGCAGTTACTCAGGGACGGGGGCCGATGAGCAGTTCTTC.

The chain uses TRBV5-6 and TRBJ2-7, with D possibly matching TRBD2 (6 bases). V was cut by 3 bases and J by 0 bases, with 13 bases left in between. There are 15 residues in the CDR3. Germline V gives CDR1 SGHDT, CDR2 YYEEEE. CDR3 nucleotides: TGTGCCAGCAGCTCGGAGGGTAGCTACTCCTACGAGCAGTACTTC. It encodes CASSSEGSYSYEQYF.

The V gene is TRBV7-6, the J gene TRBJ2-3; D is ambiguous. CDR1 and CDR2 (germline): SGHVS, FNYEAQ. CDR3 length: 14 residues. V gave up 1 base and J gave up 4 bases, with 9 bases separating them. CDR3 sequence: CASSLEILADTQYF. CDR3 bases: TGTGCCAGCAGCTTAGAGATCTTAGCAGATACGCAGTATTTT.

This chain connects TRBV10-3 to TRBJ2-7, with 9 bases aligning to TRBD1. V shed 10 bases and J 2 bases; nucleotides not matched to a gene: 9. The CDR3 extends over 14 amino acids. Germline V CDR1 and CDR2: ENHRY, SYGVKD. The CDR3 sequence is CATETGTGTYEQYF. CDR3 nucleotide sequence: TGTGCCACCGAAACCGGGACAGGGACCTACGAGCAGTACTTC.

The rearrangement joins TRBV6-1 to TRBJ2-1, with a possible D match to TRBD1 (5 bases). Between the trimmed V and J ends, which lost 6 bases and 4 bases, there was a span of 13 bases. From germline, CDR1 is MNHNS and CDR2 SASEGT. CDR3 length equals 14 residues. The CDR3, as DNA: TGTGCCAGCAGGAACCCAGGGTTATACAATGAGCAGTTCTTC. This gives the protein CASRNPGLYNEQFF.

The chain carries TRBV6-5 and TRBJ2-2; the D gene is possibly TRBD1 (6 bases). V was clipped by 5 bases and J by 5 bases, with 12 bases between them. The CDR3 sequence is 14 residues long. CDR1 is MNHEY, CDR2 SVGAGI, per germline. The CDR3 nucleotides read TGTGCCAGCAGTCCGGACAGTCAGACCGGGGAGCTGTTTTTT. This translates into CASSPDSQTGELFF.

As concerns this clone: In the same sample, other DNA sequences code for this CDR3. V and J are TRBV6-5 and TRBJ1-4; TRBD1 agrees at 10 bases. Germline CDR1 MNHEY, CDR2 SVGAGI. With V trimmed by 4 bases and J by 3 bases, 2 bases remained unmatched. The CDR3 extends over 15 amino acids. The CDR3 DNA sequence: TGTGCCAGCAGTTTTGGACAGGGGGCTAATGAAAAACTGTTTTTT. Encoded protein: CASSFGQGANEKLFF.

The chain uses TRBV7-2 and TRBJ2-7; D unresolved. Germline-derived CDR1 and CDR2 are SGHTA and FQGNSA. The V gene lost 1 base and the J gene lost 3 bases, with 10 bases spanning the gap. The CDR3 length is 14 residues. DNA of the CDR3: TGTGCCAGCAGCTTAGAGGGCCAGATCTACGAGCAGTACTTC. Translating gives CASSLEGQIYEQYF.

V and J are TRBV9 and TRBJ2-1, with a tentative D call TRBD1 (6 bases). Germline V lookup: CDR1 SGDLS, CDR2 YYNGEE. Trimming cost V 0 bases and J 5 bases, with 9 bases left between them. The length of the CDR3 is 14 residues. The DNA for the CDR3 is TGTGCCAGCAGCGTAGGGGACACCAACAATGAGCAGTTCTTC. Translation gives CASSVGDTNNEQFF.

The genes are TRBV27 and TRBJ2-6; tentatively, D is TRBD1 (6 bases). Trimming took off 5 bases at V and 4 bases at J, with 15 bases between the two ends. Germline V gene lookup returns CDR1 MNHEY and CDR2 SMNVEV (reference sequence). The CDR3 has 16 amino acids. CDR3 sequence (DNA): TGTGCCAGCAGTCTACAGGGTGTGCAGGGGGCCAACGTCCTGACTTTC. Amino acid sequence: CASSLQGVQGANVLTF.

V is TRBV5-5 and J is TRBJ2-4, with D tentatively TRBD2 (6 bases). The length of the CDR3 is 15 residues. Germline CDR1 reads SGHKS; CDR2 reads YYEKEE (reference sequence). Trimming left V 4 bases short and J 2 bases short, with 13 bases between. CDR3 amino acids: CASSPGEFTKNIQYF. CDR3 DNA: TGTGCCAGCAGCCCGGGGGAGTTTACCAAAAACATTCAGTACTTC.

This clone was counted many times. The chain carries TRBV11-3 and TRBJ2-2, with D uncertain. V lost 6 bases and J lost 5, with 13 bases in between. CDR3 size: 14 residues. Germline V gene lookup returns CDR1 SGHNT and CDR2 YENEEA. CDR3 nucleotides: TGTGCCAGCAGGGAGTTTAGTGATACCGGGGAGCTGTTTTTT. This gives the protein CASREFSDTGELFF.

This rearrangement joins TRBV14 to TRBJ2-7, with D perhaps TRBD2 (6 bases). Trimming removed 1 base at V and 3 bases at J, with 16 bases between. Germline V lookup: CDR1 SGHDN, CDR2 FVKESK. There are 16 residues in the CDR3. As DNA, the CDR3 is TGTGCCAGCAGCCAAGCTACGGGACTTAATAGCTACGAGCAGTACTTC. This gives the protein CASSQATGLNSYEQYF.

J is TRBJ2-2 and V is TRBV5-1, with 7 bases fitting TRBD1. V was pared by 4 bases and J by 2 bases, with 5 bases of the junction left unmatched. This CDR3 has 15 residues. The germline gives CDR1 SGHRS, CDR2 YFSETQ. The CDR3 loop reads CASSPRDSNTGELFF. The CDR3 nucleotides are TGCGCCAGCAGCCCCCGGGACAGTAACACCGGGGAGCTGTTTTTT.

Concerning this clone: Other DNA sequences in this sample translate to the same CDR3. This chain connects TRBV6-5 to TRBJ1-2; 9 bases agree with TRBD1. The CDR3 totals 13 residues. The junction had 4 bases not matched to a gene; V was cut back by 5 bases and J by 6 bases. Germline lookup yields CDR1 MNHEY and CDR2 SVGAGI. In nucleotides, the CDR3 is TGTGCCAGCAGTCCGGGACAGGGCGATGGCTACACCTTC. It translates to CASSPGQGDGYTF.

The rearrangement links TRBV14 to TRBJ2-7, with 9 positions matching TRBD1. Germline assignment: CDR1 SGHDN and CDR2 FVKESK. J was trimmed by 4 bases and V by 3 bases; bases with no gene match: 4. CDR3 size: 14 residues. The CDR3 is CASSQWDRAYEQYF. CDR3 in DNA: TGTGCCAGCAGCCAGTGGGACAGGGCGTACGAGCAGTACTTC.

The chain joins TRBV10-3 to TRBJ2-7; 7 bases are a match to TRBD2. The CDR3 consists of 14 residues. Germline CDR1 reads ENHRY; CDR2 reads SYGVKD. J gave up 2 bases and V 6 bases, and 7 bases lay outside the gene matches. This CDR3 reads CAISVPGGTYEQYF. The CDR3 DNA follows: TGTGCCATCAGCGTCCCGGGGGGTACCTACGAGCAGTACTTC.

The rearrangement uses TRBV6-1 and TRBJ2-7, with D possibly called TRBD1 or TRBD2 (5 bases each). From germline, CDR1 is MNHNS and CDR2 SASEGT. The CDR3 extends over 12 amino acids. V lost 5 bases to trimming and J lost 5 bases, with 10 bases between them. In nucleotides, the CDR3 is TGTGCCAGCAGTCTGTTGGGGGACGAGCAGTACTTC. As protein: CASSLLGDEQYF.

This clone was seen only once. The chain links TRBV9 to TRBJ2-7; tentatively, D is TRBD2 (6 bases). The length of the CDR3 is 14 residues. Germline CDR1 SGDLS, CDR2 YYNGEE. Trimming removed 2 bases at V and 5 bases at J, with 14 bases between. DNA for the CDR3: TGTGCCAGCAGCGTTGGGCGGGGTGCCGACGAGCAGTACTTC. This encodes CASSVGRGADEQYF.

The CDR3 reads CASSAGQPGPYEQYF. The CDR3 DNA reads as TGTGCCAGCAGCGCAGGACAGCCGGGGCCCTACGAGCAGTACTTC. J is TRBJ2-7 and V is TRBV9; a weak D match, TRBD1 (6 bases). V was pared by 3 bases and J by 2 bases, with 15 bases between. This CDR3 has 15 amino acids. Per germline, CDR1 SGDLS and CDR2 YYNGEE.

This clone has just one count. The rearrangement links TRBV6-5 to TRBJ2-7, with a tentative D call TRBD1 (6 bases). V was shortened by 0 bases and J by 2 bases, with 14 bases between the two germline ends. CDR3 size: 16 residues. From germline, CDR1 is MNHEY and CDR2 SVGAGI. In DNA, the CDR3 is TGTGCCAGCAGTTACTCGAAAGGGACAAAGACCTACGAGCAGTACTTC. The encoded protein is CASSYSKGTKTYEQYF.

J is TRBJ1-1 and V is TRBV19, with D possibly TRBD1 on 5 matching bases. The germline V gene encodes CDR1 LNHDA and CDR2 SQIVND (reference sequence). This CDR3 is 14 amino acids long. V was clipped by 7 bases and J by 0 bases, with 12 bases between them. DNA of the CDR3: TGTGCCAGTACCGCCCGGGACTTGAACACTGAAGCTTTCTTT. Residues: CASTARDLNTEAFF.

The V call is TRBV5-6, the J call TRBJ2-5; D may be TRBD2 (7 bases). From germline, CDR1 is SGHDT and CDR2 YYEEEE. V lost 4 bases, J lost 5 bases, and 18 bases lay in between. The CDR3 covers 15 residues. The CDR3 DNA reads as TGTGCCAGCAGCCCCGAAGGGGGGGCGAGGGAGACCCAGTACTTC. Translation: CASSPEGGARETQYF.

V usage is TRBV7-9 and J usage is TRBJ1-1; D may be TRBD1 (5 bases). The CDR3 consists of 15 residues. Trimming shortened V by 2 bases and J by 4 bases, and 14 bases separated the two germline ends. Germline assignment: CDR1 SEHNR and CDR2 FQNEAQ (reference sequence). CDR3 DNA sequence: TGTGCCAGCAGCTTACCGGGACCCCATGGCACTGAAGCTTTCTTT. This codes for CASSLPGPHGTEAFF.

The chain employs TRBV4-1 and TRBJ2-3, with unresolved D. The V gene lost 0 bases and the J gene lost 2 bases, with 3 bases spanning the gap. CDR3 size: 13 residues. CDR1 and CDR2 (germline): MGHRA, YSYEKL. The CDR3 reads CASSQENTDTQYF. In DNA, the CDR3 is TGCGCCAGCAGCCAAGAAAACACAGATACGCAGTATTTT.

The chain has TRBV27 and TRBJ2-7; a weak D match, TRBD1 (6 bases). In germline, CDR1 is MNHEY, CDR2 SMNVEV (reference sequence). The CDR3 sequence is 15 residues long. V lost 2 bases, J lost 3 bases, and 14 bases lay in between. The chain's CDR3 is CASSLTPLQGYEQYF. The CDR3 DNA reads as TGTGCCAGCAGTTTAACCCCATTACAGGGCTACGAGCAGTACTTC.

This chain connects TRBV5-1 to TRBJ2-5; D uncertain. The CDR3 runs to 15 residues. Germline V gives CDR1 SGHRS, CDR2 YFSETQ. V lost 2 bases, J lost 0 bases, and 11 bases lay in between. The CDR3 coding sequence is TGCGCCAGCAGCTTCAGAGGAGCGCACCAAGAGACCCAGTACTTC. Its translation is CASSFRGAHQETQYF.

J is TRBJ2-7 and V is TRBV13, with D possibly matching TRBD2 (6 bases). Germline V gene data show CDR1 as PRHDT and CDR2 as FYEKMQ (reference sequence). This CDR3 comprises 13 residues. V lost 5 bases, J lost 2 bases, and 10 bases lay in between. This CDR3 reads CASSGGEAYEQYF. In DNA, the CDR3 is TGTGCCAGCAGCGGTGGGGAGGCCTACGAGCAGTACTTC.